This T cell receptor (beta chain) originates from a study of shared T cell receptors in the human thymus. The trim removed 2 bases at V and 2 bases at J, leaving 21 bases unmatched. Germline V gives CDR1 MDHEN, CDR2 SYDVKM. This CDR3 contains 21 residues. Sequencing used immunoSEQ multiplex PCR; TCRdb keeps in-frame clones, though not all of them. This table has hundreds of thousands of clones, 95% appearing once. The clonotype comes from a human donor. This rearrangement joins TRBV28 to TRBJ2-7; TRBD2 matches 10 bases. Sequenced: thymocytes. CDR3 in DNA: TGTGCCAGCAGTTTACCCGGGGCCGGGCTAGCGGGAGATTCCCTACCCTACGAGCAGTACTTC. Translation: CASSLPGAGLAGDSLPYEQYF.